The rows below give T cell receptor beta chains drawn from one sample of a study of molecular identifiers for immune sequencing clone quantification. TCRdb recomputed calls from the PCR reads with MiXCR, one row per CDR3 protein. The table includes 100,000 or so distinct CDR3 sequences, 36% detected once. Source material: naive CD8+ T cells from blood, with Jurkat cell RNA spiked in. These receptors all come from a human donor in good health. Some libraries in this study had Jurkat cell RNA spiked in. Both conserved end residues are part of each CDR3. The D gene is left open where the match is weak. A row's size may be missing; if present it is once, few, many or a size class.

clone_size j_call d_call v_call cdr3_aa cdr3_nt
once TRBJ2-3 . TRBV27 CASSLWSTDTQYF TGTGCCAGCAGTTTATGGTCCACAGATACGCAGTATTTT
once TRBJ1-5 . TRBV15 CATSPDGGASNLPQHF TGTGCCACCAGCCCCGATGGGGGGGCTAGCAATCTGCCCCAGCATTTT
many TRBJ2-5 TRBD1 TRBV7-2 CASSHRQGPAVVETQYF TGTGCCAGCAGCCATCGACAGGGGCCCGCGGTGGTGGAGACCCAGTACTTC
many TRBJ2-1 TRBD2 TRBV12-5 CASGSAGRGDEQFF TGTGCTAGTGGTTCAGCGGGGAGAGGGGATGAGCAGTTCTTC
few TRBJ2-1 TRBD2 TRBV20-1 CSARDPPWVSGDSYNEQFF TGCAGTGCTAGAGATCCACCGTGGGTTAGCGGGGACTCCTACAATGAGCAGTTCTTC
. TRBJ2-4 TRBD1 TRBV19 CASAQGAAKNIQYF TGTGCCAGCGCTCAGGGGGCGGCCAAAAACATTCAGTACTTC
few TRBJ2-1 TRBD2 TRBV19 CASSITSGHNEQFF TGTGCCAGTAGTATAACTAGCGGACACAATGAGCAGTTCTTC
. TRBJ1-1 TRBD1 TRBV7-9 CASEGQGDCTEAFF TGTGCCAGCGAAGGACAGGGGGATTGCACTGAAGCTTTCTTT
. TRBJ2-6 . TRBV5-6 CASSWENRDLTF TGTGCCAGCAGCTGGGAAAACAGGGACCTGACTTTC
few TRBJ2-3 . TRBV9 CASSEGLKDTQYF TGTGCCAGCAGCGAGGGGCTTAAGGATACGCAGTATTTT
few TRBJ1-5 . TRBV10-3 CAISESAGPGPQHF TGTGCCATCAGTGAGTCGGCAGGCCCGGGGCCCCAGCATTTT
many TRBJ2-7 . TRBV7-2 CASSLAGSDYEQYF TGTGCCAGCAGCTTAGCAGGTTCCGACTACGAGCAGTACTTC
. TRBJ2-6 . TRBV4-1 CASSQASPGANVLTF TGCGCCAGCAGCCAGGCTTCGCCCGGGGCCAACGTCCTGACTTTC